This T cell receptor beta chain originates from a study of cytomegalovirus exposure and HLA in healthy donors. Study-level results: Analysis was carried out at a later point, and it linked a missense DCLRE1C variant to TCR beta V- and J-gene trimming. Looking again later, the authors saw that most CMV-associated TCR beta chains seemed HLA-restricted. Sequence variants that were highly shared formed a cluster that was likely a sequencing artifact.

Use of 60 Vbeta and 13 Jbeta primers characterized the PCR. Assay used: immunoSEQ multiplex PCR; TCRdb lists only in-frame clones, some missing. The sample lists under 200,000 clones; roughly 80% were seen once. Trimming removed 0 bases from V and 3 bases from J, with 8 bases in between. Germline assignment: CDR1 GTSNPN and CDR2 SVGIG (reference sequence). The CDR3 covers 13 residues. A remark on this clone: No antigen is known for it.

V and J are TRBV30 and TRBJ2-5; D uncertain. Sequencing input: PBMCs. The receptor was derived from a man aged 30-40 years in good health and CMV-seropositive. As DNA, the CDR3 is TGTGCCTGGAGTGTACAAGGAGAAGAGACCCAGTACTTC. It specifies CAWSVQGEETQYF.